The clone carrying this TCR beta chain was detected only a few times. Its antigen is unknown. The germline V and J ends were trimmed by 5 bases and 9 bases, with 17 bases remaining between them. This CDR3 is 13 amino acids long. CDR1 and CDR2 from the germline V gene are MNHEY and SVGAGI. The record originates from a study of STAT5B mutations in CD4+ large granular lymphocyte leukemia. Study observations and caveats: Without putative leukemic clones, patient CD4-sorted repertoires remained more clonal than healthy CD4+ repertoires.

Under the authors' procedure: A productive frequency of 2.59 x 10-5 was the lowest detectable. The assay was immunoSEQ multiplex PCR, and TCRdb's table has in-frame clones only and misses some. V, J and clone size are taken as reported in that table, and D and trimming were inferred from the DNA itself. The data show about 30,000 clones, around 85% seen once. This receptor was taken from a human donor in good health. The sample consisted of CD4+ T cells from blood buffy coats. This chain uses TRBV6-5 with TRBJ2-7, with D possibly TRBD1 on 6 matching bases. The CDR3 protein is CASSDYLGGPQYF. The CDR3 nucleotides are TGTGCCAGCAGTGACTACCTAGGGGGTCCGCAGTACTTC.